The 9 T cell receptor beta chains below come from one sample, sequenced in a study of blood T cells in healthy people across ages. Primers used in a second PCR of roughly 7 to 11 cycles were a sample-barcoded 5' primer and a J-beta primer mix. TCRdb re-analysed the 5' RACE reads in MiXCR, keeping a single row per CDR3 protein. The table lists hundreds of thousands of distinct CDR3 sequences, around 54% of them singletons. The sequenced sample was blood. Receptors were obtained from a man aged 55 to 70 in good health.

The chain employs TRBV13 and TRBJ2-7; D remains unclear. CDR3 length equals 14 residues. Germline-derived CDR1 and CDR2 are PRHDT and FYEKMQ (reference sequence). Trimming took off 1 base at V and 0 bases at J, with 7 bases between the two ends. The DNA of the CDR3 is TGTGCCAGCAGCTTAGACGCAGGCTCCTACGAGCAGTACTTC. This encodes CASSLDAGSYEQYF.

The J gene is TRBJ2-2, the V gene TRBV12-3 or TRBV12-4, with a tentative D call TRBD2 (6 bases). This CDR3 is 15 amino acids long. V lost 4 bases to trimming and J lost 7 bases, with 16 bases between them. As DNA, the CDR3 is TGTGCCAGCAGTTCCCAGCGGGTGCTCAGCGGGGAGCTGTTTTTT. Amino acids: CASSSQRVLSGELFF.

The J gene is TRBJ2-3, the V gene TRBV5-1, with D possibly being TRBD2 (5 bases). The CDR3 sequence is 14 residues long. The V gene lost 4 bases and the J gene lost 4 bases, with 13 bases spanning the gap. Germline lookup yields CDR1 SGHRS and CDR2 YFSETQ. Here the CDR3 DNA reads TGCGCCAGCAGCCGGGGTATTGTGGCAGATACGCAGTATTTT. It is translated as CASSRGIVADTQYF.

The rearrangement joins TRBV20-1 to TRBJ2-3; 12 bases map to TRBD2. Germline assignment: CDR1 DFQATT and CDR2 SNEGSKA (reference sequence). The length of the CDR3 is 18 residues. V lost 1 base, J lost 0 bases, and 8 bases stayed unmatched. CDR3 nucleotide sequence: TGCAGTGCTAGAGTTCCTAGCGGGGGGGCCCTTAGCACAGATACGCAGTATTTT. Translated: CSARVPSGGALSTDTQYF.

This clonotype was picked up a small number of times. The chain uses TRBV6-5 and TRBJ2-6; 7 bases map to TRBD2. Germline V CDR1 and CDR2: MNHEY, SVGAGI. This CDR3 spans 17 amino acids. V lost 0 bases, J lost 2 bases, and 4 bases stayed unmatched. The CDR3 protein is CASSYSAGRAGANVLTF. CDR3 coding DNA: TGTGCCAGCAGTTACTCCGCAGGGAGGGCTGGGGCCAACGTCCTGACTTTC.

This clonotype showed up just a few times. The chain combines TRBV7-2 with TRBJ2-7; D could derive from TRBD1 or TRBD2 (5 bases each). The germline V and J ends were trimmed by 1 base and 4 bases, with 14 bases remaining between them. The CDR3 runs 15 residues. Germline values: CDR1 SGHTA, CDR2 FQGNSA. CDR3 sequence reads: CASSLGAGSMYEQYF. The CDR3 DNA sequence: TGTGCCAGCAGCTTAGGGGCAGGGAGTATGTACGAGCAGTACTTC.

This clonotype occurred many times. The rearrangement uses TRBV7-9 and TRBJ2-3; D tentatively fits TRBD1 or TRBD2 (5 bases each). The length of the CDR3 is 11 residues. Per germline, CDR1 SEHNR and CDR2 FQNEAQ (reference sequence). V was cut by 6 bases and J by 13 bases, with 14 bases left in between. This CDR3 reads CASRAKGPKYF. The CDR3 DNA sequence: TGTGCCAGCAGGGCAAAGGGACCAAAGTATTTT.

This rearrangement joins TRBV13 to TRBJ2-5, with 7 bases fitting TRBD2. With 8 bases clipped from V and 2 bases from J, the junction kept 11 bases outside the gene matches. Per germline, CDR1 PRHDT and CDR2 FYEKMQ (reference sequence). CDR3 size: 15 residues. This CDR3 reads CASGHGLGVQETQYF. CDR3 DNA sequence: TGTGCCAGCGGCCACGGACTAGGGGTTCAAGAGACCCAGTACTTC.

The CDR3 DNA sequence: TGCAGCGCCTCCCGGGGCGGGGAGCAGTTCTTC. It yields the protein CSASRGGEQFF. The rearrangement joins TRBV29-1 to TRBJ2-1; either TRBD1 or TRBD2 may fit D (5 bases each). Germline V gene lookup returns CDR1 SQVTM and CDR2 ANQGSEA. The CDR3 extends over 11 amino acids. Between the trimmed V and J ends, which lost 7 bases and 10 bases, there was a span of 14 bases.